This TCR beta chain appears in the sequencing data of a study of T-cell reconstitution after alpha-beta-depleted transplantation in children. General study results and limits: As was reported, about two months after transplant, alpha-beta T cells came from several hundred expanded graft clones. Surviving recipient cells, namely T cells and thymic progenitors, were the source of high day-60 TCRbeta diversity in some patients. Newly generated T cells supplied most T-cell counts and diversity one year post-transplant.

Molecular barcoding with unique molecular identifiers was used for the TCRbeta library. TCRdb passed the PCR reads through MiXCR, listing each CDR3 protein once. Seen here are about 580,000 distinct CDR3 sequences, around 23% observed once, and the top ten hold about 14%. This clonotype came up a few times. Its antigen is unknown. J lost 8 bases, V lost 1 base, and 2 bases had no gene match. Germline lookup yields CDR1 SQVTM and CDR2 ANQGSEA. The CDR3 totals 12 residues. The receptor's source is a boy younger than two who had a stem cell transplant for acute myeloid leukemia, so the T cells may come from the graft donor. Source: PBMCs, mostly from graft donor cells, taken 360 days after TCRalphabeta/CD19-depleted stem cell transplant. This chain links TRBV29-1 with TRBJ1-2, with 9 bases that match TRBD1. In nucleotides, the CDR3 is TGCAGCGTTGAAGTAGACAGGGGGGGCTACACCTTC. Its protein product is CSVEVDRGGYTF.